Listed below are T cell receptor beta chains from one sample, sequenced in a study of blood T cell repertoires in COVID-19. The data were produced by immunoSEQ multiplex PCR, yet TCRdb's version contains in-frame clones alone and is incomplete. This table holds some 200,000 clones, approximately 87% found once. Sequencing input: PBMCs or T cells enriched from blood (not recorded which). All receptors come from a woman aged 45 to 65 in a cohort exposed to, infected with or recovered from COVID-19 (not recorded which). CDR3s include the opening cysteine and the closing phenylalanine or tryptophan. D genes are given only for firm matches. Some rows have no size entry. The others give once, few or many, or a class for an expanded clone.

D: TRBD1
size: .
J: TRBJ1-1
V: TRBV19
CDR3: CASSETGTGLTEAFF
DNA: TGTGCCAGTAGTGAAACCGGGACAGGGCTAACTGAAGCTTTCTTT

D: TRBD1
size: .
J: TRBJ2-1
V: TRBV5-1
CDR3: CASSAPGQGNNEQFF
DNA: TGCGCCAGCAGCGCACCGGGACAGGGTAACAATGAGCAGTTCTTC

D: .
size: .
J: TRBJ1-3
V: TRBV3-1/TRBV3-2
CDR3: CASSQAPGTSGNTIYF
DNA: TGTGCCAGCAGCCAAGCACCAGGGACATCTGGAAACACCATATATTTT

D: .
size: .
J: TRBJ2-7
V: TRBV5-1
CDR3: CASSLVGISYEQYF
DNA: TGCGCCAGCAGCTTGGTTGGCATCTCCTACGAGCAGTACTTC

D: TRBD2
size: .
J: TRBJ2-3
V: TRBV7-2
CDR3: CASRFPGLAGNTQYF
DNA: TGTGCCAGCAGGTTCCCGGGACTAGCGGGTAATACGCAGTATTTT

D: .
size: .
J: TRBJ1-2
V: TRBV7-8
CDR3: CASSSPGQTNYGYTF
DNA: TGTGCCAGCAGCTCACCCGGACAGACTAACTATGGCTACACCTTC

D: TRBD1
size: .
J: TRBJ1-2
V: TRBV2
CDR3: CASQPGQRYGYTF
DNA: TGTGCCAGTCAGCCGGGACAGAGATATGGCTACACCTTC

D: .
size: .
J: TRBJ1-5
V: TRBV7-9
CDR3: CASSSDLQGDQPQHF
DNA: TGTGCCAGCAGCTCGGACCTTCAGGGCGATCAGCCCCAGCATTTT

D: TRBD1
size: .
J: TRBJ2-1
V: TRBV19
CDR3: CASSPRDRPYFTYNEQFF
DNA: TGTGCCAGTAGTCCGAGGGACAGGCCCTACTTTACCTACAATGAGCAGTTCTTC

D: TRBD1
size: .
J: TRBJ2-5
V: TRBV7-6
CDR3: CASSLTYSQGRETQYF
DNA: TGTGCCAGCAGCTTAACCTACTCACAGGGGCGGGAGACCCAGTACTTC

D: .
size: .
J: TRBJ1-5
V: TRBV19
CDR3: CASSILRAQPQHF
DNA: TGTGCCAGTAGTATCCTCAGGGCTCAGCCCCAGCATTTT

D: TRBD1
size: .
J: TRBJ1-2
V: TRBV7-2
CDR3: CASKGQGYYGYTF
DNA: TGTGCCAGTAAAGGACAGGGCTACTATGGCTACACCTTC

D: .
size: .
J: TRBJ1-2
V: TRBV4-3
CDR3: CASSQGLFGQGNGYTF
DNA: TGCGCCAGCAGCCAAGGACTTTTTGGGCAGGGGAATGGCTACACCTTC

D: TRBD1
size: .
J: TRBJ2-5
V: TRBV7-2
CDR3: CASSSMQGAFQETQYF
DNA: TGTGCCAGCAGTTCAATGCAGGGGGCGTTTCAGGAGACCCAGTACTTC

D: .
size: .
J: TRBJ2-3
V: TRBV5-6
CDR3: CASSSGHTDTQYF
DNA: TGTGCCAGCAGCTCGGGACACACAGATACGCAGTATTTT

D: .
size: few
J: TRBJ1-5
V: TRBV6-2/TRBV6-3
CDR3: CASSPTTRQPQHF
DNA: TGTGCCAGCAGCCCGACAACCCGTCAGCCCCAGCATTTT